This T cell receptor beta chain was obtained from a study of preoperative IRX-2 immunotherapy in early breast cancer. The protocol was immunoSEQ multiplex PCR, while the TCRdb copy is restricted to in-frame clones and leaves out a portion. The top ten clones hold over 1.3% of a sample with approximately 38,000 clones, roughly four fifths of them seen once. V dropped 6 bases and J dropped 0 bases, with 15 bases sitting between them. Germline V lookup: CDR1 MNHGY, CDR2 SAAAGT. The CDR3 has 17 amino acids. Documented treatment: preoperative locoregional IRX-2 cytokine immunotherapy. Samples came from a phase Ib trial of preoperative locoregional IRX-2 cytokine immunotherapy.

The V call is TRBV6-8, the J call TRBJ1-6; D is possibly TRBD1 (6 bases). The TCR sequence derives from a human donor with breast cancer. The specimen was lymph node tissue, collected after IRX-2 immunotherapy. DNA of the CDR3: TGTGCCAGCAGGGACCTACTGGACAGCTCCTATAATTCACCCCTCCACTTT. This encodes CASRDLLDSSYNSPLHF.